The entry below gives a single TCR beta chain sequence along with its context. This specimen belongs to a study of control samples from healthy donors and cancer patients. Only in-frame clones appear in the TCRdb table, and some are missing; sequencing was by immunoSEQ multiplex PCR. This table has over 90,000 clones, around 89% appearing once. The CDR3 runs 13 residues. From germline, CDR1 is SGHDT and CDR2 YYEEEE. V was shortened by 4 bases and J by 6 bases, with 8 bases between the two germline ends. The sequence derives from a man aged 55 to 70 with lung cancer. The source material was PBMCs. The V and J genes are TRBV5-6 and TRBJ1-6; no firm D call. The CDR3 DNA reads TGTGCCAGCAGCCGGGAACCTAATTCACCCCTCCACTTT. As protein: CASSREPNSPLHF.